A single sample gave rise to the 11 T cell receptor beta chains below, sequenced in a study of OX40 agonist ivuxolimab in advanced cancers. The data were produced by immunoSEQ multiplex PCR, yet TCRdb's version contains in-frame clones alone and is incomplete. The table shows some 100,000 clones, with less than 95% occurring only once. The sequences come from CD4+ or CD8+ T cells sorted from blood, collected in a trial of the OX40 agonist ivuxolimab. The receptors stem from an adult with an advanced solid tumor such as melanoma, head and neck, liver or kidney cancer.

The chain uses TRBV7-9 and TRBJ2-7; 10 positions match TRBD2. CDR1 and CDR2 from the germline V gene are SEHNR and FQNEAQ (reference sequence). This CDR3 is built from 14 residues. V shed 3 bases and J 3 bases; nucleotides not matched to a gene: 2. The CDR3 nucleotides are TGTGCCAGCAGCTTTACTAGCGGGAACTACGAGCAGTACTTC. Its protein is CASSFTSGNYEQYF. The complete variable domain, with remaining parts taken from reference TRBV7-9 and TRBJ2-7, reads DTGVSQNPRHKITKRGQNVTFRCDPISEHNRLYWYRQTLGQGPEFLTYFQNEAQLEKSRLLSDRFSAERPKGSFSTLEIQRTEQGDSAMYLCASSFTSGNYEQYFGPGTRLTVT.

The CDR3 DNA follows: TGTGCCAGCAGCTTAGTAACTAGCGGGTTAAACTACGAGCAGTACTTC. This codes for CASSLVTSGLNYEQYF. V gene TRBV11-1 combines with J gene TRBJ2-7; 9 bases map to TRBD2. V lost 1 base, J lost 3 bases, and 7 bases stayed unmatched. Germline V gene lookup returns CDR1 SGHAT and CDR2 FQDESV (reference sequence). There are 16 residues in the CDR3.

This clone was seen more than once but under ten times. This chain joins TRBV19 and TRBJ1-5; D call uncertain. The germline gives CDR1 LNHDA, CDR2 SQIVND (reference sequence). This CDR3 contains 14 residues. V was trimmed by 3 bases and J by 0 bases, leaving 6 bases between them. The CDR3 nucleotides are TGTGCCAGTAGTATCGCAGTTAGCAATCAGCCCCAGCATTTT. Translation: CASSIAVSNQPQHF.

The chain couples TRBV6-5 to TRBJ1-4; 10 bases are shared with TRBD1. CDR1 and CDR2 from the germline V gene are MNHEY and SVGAGI. This CDR3 has 15 amino acids. Unmatched junction bases numbered 9, after V lost 6 bases and J lost 8 bases. The CDR3 protein is CASRSTGGRGEKLFF. The CDR3 coding sequence is TGTGCCAGCAGATCGACAGGGGGCCGGGGCGAAAAACTGTTTTTT.

The chain is built from TRBV10-3 and TRBJ2-7, with D perhaps matching TRBD1 (6 bases). This CDR3 is 14 amino acids long. Germline lookup yields CDR1 ENHRY and CDR2 SYGVKD. The V end was cut by 10 bases, the J end by 2 bases, with 18 bases between. Here the CDR3 reads CASAWEGGPYEQYF. The DNA of the CDR3 is TGTGCCAGCGCATGGGAAGGGGGACCCTACGAGCAGTACTTC.

The rearrangement joins TRBV21-1 to TRBJ2-3; the D call TRBD1 from the table was never checked on the DNA. TRBV21-1 is noted as a pseudogene. CDR3 length: 19 amino acids. CDR3 sequence reads: CASSNPGQGALVCSDTQYF. CDR3 nucleotide sequence: TGTGCCAGCAGCAACCCGGGACAGGGGGCTCTAGTTTGTTCAGATACGCAGTATTTT.

The V and J genes are TRBV28 and TRBJ2-2; tentative D call: TRBD2 (6 bases). V was cut by 3 bases and J by 1 base, with 21 bases left in between. CDR1 and CDR2 (germline): MDHEN, SYDVKM. The length of the CDR3 is 19 residues. The CDR3 nucleotides read TGTGCCAGCAGTTTCAGTTTGGGGAGGCTGGGGAGGAACACCGGGGAGCTGTTTTTT. Its protein product is CASSFSLGRLGRNTGELFF.

The J gene is TRBJ1-1, the V gene TRBV9, with 12 bases identical to TRBD1. The CDR3 is 16 amino acids. Germline V CDR1 and CDR2: SGDLS, YYNGEE. Trimming removed 4 bases from V and 5 bases from J; junction bases left unmatched: 9. The CDR3 here is CASSSPGQGAYTEAFF. The CDR3 coding sequence is TGTGCCAGCAGCTCCCCGGGACAGGGGGCGTATACTGAAGCTTTCTTT.

The genes are TRBV7-3 and TRBJ1-1; D is uncertain. The CDR3 extends over 15 amino acids. V shed 4 bases and J shed 1 base, with 13 bases lying between them. Germline CDR1 and CDR2: SGHTA and FQGTGA. CDR3 protein: CASSYWSLQNTEAFF. In DNA form, the CDR3 reads TGTGCCAGCAGCTATTGGTCCCTACAGAACACTGAAGCTTTCTTT.

The chain uses TRBV4-1 and TRBJ1-5; D might be TRBD1 (5 bases). Trimming removed 4 bases from V and 4 bases from J, with 20 bases in between. The V gene's germline CDR1 is MGHRA and CDR2 YSYEKL. This CDR3 spans 17 amino acids. The CDR3 DNA reads TGCGCCAGCAGCCCCCAGGGAGAAAGCCCCGCAAATCAGCCCCAGCATTTT. Protein: CASSPQGESPANQPQHF.

The V call is TRBV7-2, the J call TRBJ2-2; D uncertain. Between the trimmed V and J ends, which lost 3 bases and 6 bases, there was a span of 5 bases. CDR1 and CDR2 (germline): SGHTA, FQGNSA. The CDR3 runs 12 residues. The CDR3 bases are TGTGCCAGCAGCTTTTTTTCCGGGGAGCTGTTTTTT. Its protein product is CASSFFSGELFF. Complete variable domain (other parts from reference TRBV7-2 and TRBJ2-2): GAGVSQSPSNKVTEKGKDVELRCDPISGHTALYWYRQSLGQGLEFLIYFQGNSAPDKSGLPSDRFSAERTGGSVSTLTIQRTQQEDSAVYLCASSFFSGELFFGEGSRLTVL.